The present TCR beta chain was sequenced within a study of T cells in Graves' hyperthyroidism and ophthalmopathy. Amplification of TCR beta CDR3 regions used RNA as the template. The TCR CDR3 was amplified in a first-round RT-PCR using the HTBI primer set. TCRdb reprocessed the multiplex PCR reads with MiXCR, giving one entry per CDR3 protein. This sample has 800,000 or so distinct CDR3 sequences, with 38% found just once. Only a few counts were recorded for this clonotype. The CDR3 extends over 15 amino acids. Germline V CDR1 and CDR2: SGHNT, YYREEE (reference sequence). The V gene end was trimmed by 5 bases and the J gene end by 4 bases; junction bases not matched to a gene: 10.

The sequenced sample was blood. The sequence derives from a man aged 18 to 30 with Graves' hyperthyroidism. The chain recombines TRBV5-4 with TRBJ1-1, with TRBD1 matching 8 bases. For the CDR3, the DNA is TGTGCCAGCAGGTTCGGACAGGGAAGCTCCACTGAAGCTTTCTTT. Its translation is CASRFGQGSSTEAFF. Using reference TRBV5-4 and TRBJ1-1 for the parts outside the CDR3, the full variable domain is ETGVTQSPTHLIKTRGQQVTLRCSSQSGHNTVSWYQQALGQGPQFIFQYYREEENGRGNFPPRFSGLQFPNYSSELNVNALELDDSALYLCASRFGQGSSTEAFFGQGTRLTVV.